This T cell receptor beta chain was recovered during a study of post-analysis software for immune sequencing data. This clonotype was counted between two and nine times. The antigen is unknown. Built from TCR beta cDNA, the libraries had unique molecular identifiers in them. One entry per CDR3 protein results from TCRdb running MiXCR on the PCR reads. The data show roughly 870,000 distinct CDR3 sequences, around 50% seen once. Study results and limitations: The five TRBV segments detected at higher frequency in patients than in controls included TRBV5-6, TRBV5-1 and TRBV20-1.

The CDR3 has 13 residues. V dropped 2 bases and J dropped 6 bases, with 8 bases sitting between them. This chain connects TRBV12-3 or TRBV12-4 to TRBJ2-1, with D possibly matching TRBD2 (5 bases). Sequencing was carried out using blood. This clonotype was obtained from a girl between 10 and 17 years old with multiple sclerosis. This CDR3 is CASSLRGSNEQFF. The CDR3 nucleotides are TGTGCCAGCAGTTTACGGGGAAGCAATGAGCAGTTCTTC.